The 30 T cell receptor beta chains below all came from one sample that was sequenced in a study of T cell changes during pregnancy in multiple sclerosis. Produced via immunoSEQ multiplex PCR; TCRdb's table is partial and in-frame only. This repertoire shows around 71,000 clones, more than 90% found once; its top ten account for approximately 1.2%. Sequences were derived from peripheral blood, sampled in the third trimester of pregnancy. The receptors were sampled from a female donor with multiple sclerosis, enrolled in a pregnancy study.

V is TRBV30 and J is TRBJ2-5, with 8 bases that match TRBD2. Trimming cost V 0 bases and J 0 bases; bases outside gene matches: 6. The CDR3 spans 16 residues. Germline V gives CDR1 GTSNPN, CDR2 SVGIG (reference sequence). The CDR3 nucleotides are TGTGCCTGGAGTGTACCCGCTAGCGGGTACCAAGAGACCCAGTACTTC. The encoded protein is CAWSVPASGYQETQYF.

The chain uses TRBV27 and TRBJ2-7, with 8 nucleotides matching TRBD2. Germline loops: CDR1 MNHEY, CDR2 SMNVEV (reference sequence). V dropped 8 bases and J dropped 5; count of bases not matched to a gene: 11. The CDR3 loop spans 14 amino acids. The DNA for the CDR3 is TGTGCCAGCGTAAAAGCGGGAGAGCCCCACGAGCAGTACTTC. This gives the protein CASVKAGEPHEQYF.

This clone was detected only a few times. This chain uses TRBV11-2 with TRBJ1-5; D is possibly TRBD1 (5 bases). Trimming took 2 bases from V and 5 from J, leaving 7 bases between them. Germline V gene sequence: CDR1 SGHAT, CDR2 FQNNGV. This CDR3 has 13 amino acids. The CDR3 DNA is TGTGCCAGCAGCTTACAGGGTTATCAGCCCCAGCATTTT. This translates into CASSLQGYQPQHF. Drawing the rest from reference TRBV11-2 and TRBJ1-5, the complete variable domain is EAGVAQSPRYKIIEKRQSVAFWCNPISGHATLYWYQQILGQGPKLLIQFQNNGVVDDSQLPKDRFSAERLKGVDSTLKIQPAKLEDSAVYLCASSLQGYQPQHFGDGTRLSIL.

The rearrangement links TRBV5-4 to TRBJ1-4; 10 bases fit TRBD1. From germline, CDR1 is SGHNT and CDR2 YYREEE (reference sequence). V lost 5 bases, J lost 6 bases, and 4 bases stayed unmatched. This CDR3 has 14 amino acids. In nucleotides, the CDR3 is TGTGCCAGCAGTCGACAGGGGGCCGATGAAAAACTGTTTTTT. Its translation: CASSRQGADEKLFF.

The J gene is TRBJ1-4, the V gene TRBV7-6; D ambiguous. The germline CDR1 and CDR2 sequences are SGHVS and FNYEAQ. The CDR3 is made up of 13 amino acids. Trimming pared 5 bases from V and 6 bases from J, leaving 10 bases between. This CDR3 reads CASSPMTYEKLFF. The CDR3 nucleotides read TGTGCCAGCAGCCCAATGACATATGAAAAACTGTTTTTT.

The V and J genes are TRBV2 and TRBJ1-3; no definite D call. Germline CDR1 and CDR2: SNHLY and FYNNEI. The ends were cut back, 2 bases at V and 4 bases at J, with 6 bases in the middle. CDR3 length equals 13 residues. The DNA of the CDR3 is TGTGCCAGCAGTGAAAGGGAGGGAAACACCATATATTTT. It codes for CASSEREGNTIYF.

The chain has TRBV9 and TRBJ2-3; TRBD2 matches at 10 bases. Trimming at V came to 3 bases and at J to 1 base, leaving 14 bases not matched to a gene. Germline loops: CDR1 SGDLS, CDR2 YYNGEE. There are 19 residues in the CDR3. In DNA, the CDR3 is TGTGCCAGCAGCGCCCCGGGAAAGCGGGAGGGTTCTGGCACAGATACGCAGTATTTT. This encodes CASSAPGKREGSGTDTQYF. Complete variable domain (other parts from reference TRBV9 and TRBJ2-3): DSGVTQTPKHLITATGQRVTLRCSPRSGDLSVYWYQQSLDQGLQFLIQYYNGEERAKGNILERFSAQQFPDLHSELNLSSLELGDSALYFCASSAPGKREGSGTDTQYFGPGTRLTVL.

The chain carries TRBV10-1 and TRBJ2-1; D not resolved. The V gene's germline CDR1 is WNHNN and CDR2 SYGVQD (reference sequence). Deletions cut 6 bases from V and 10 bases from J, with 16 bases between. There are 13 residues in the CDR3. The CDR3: CASSLWLAGEQFF. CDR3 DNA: TGCGCCAGCAGCCTTTGGTTGGCCGGGGAGCAGTTCTTC.

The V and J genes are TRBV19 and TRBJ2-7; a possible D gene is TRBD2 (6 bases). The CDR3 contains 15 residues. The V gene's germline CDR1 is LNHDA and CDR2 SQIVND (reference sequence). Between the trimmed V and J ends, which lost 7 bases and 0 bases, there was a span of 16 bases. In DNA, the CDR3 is TGTGCCAGTAACCAAGGGAGGCGTTTCTCCTACGAGCAGTACTTC. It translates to CASNQGRRFSYEQYF.

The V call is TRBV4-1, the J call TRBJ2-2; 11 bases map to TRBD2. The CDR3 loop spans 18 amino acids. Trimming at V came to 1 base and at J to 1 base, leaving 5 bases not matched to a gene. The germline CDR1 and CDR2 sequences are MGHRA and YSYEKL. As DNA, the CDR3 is TGCGCCAGCAGCCAAGCAACGGGACTAGCGGAGAACACCGGGGAGCTGTTTTTT. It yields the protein CASSQATGLAENTGELFF.

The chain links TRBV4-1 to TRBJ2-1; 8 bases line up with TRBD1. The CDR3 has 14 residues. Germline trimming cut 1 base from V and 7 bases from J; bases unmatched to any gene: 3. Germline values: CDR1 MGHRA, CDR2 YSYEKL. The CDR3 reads CASSQGTGLNEQFF. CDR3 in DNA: TGCGCCAGCAGCCAAGGGACAGGGTTGAATGAGCAGTTCTTC.

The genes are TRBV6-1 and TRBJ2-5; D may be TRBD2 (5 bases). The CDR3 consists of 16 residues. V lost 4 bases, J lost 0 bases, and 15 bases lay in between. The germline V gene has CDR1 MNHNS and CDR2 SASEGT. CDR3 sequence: CASSGRPALYQETQYF. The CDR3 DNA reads TGTGCCAGCAGTGGGAGGCCCGCATTGTACCAAGAGACCCAGTACTTC.

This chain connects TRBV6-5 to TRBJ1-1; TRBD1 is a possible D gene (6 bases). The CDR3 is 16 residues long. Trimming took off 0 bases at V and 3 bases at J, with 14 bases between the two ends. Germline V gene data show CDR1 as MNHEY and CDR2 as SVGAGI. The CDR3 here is CASSYSPGHGDTEAFF. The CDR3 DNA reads TGTGCCAGCAGTTACTCCCCGGGACATGGGGACACTGAAGCTTTCTTT.

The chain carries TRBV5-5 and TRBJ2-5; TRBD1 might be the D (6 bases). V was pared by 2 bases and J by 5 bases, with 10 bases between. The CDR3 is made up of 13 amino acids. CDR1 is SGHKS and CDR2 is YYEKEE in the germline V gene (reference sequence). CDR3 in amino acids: CASSLQGLETQYF. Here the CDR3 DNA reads TGTGCCAGCAGCTTACAGGGTCTGGAGACCCAGTACTTC.

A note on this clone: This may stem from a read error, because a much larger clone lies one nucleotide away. Here the CDR3 reads CASSDSTRGYNEQFF. The CDR3 DNA sequence: TGTGCCAGCAGTGACTCCACAAGGGGCTACAATGAGCAGTTCTTC. The chain couples TRBV6-4 to TRBJ2-1; perhaps TRBD1 as D (5 bases). This CDR3 has 15 residues. Per the germline V gene, CDR1 is MRHNA and CDR2 is SNTAGT. Trimming took 0 bases from V and 3 from J, leaving 9 bases between them.

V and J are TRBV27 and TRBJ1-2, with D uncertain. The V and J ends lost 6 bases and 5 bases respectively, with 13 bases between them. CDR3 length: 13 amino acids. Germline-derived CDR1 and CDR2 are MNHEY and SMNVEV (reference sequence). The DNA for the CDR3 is TGTGCCAGCAGAAATATTGATACATATGGCTACACCTTC. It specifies CASRNIDTYGYTF.

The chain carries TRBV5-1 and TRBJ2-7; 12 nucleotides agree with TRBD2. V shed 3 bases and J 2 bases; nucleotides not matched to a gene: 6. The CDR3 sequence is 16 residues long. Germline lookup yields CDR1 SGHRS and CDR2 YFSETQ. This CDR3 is CASSSGLAGVTYEQYF. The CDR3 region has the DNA TGCGCCAGCAGCTCGGGACTAGCGGGCGTTACCTACGAGCAGTACTTC.

The CDR3: CASSLGDSRFTDTQYF. The CDR3 nucleotides read TGTGCCAGCAGCTTGGGGGACAGCAGATTCACAGATACGCAGTATTTT. The V and J genes are TRBV5-8 and TRBJ2-3, with TRBD1 matching 7 bases. V dropped 0 bases and J dropped 2; count of bases not matched to a gene: 6. The germline V gene encodes CDR1 SGHTS and CDR2 YDEGEE. The CDR3 has 16 amino acids.

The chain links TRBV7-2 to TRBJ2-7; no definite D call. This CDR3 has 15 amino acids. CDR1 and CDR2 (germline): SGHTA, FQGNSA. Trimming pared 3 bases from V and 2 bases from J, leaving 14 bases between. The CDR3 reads CASSFSTEFTYEQYF. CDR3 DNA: TGTGCCAGCAGCTTCTCGACGGAGTTTACCTACGAGCAGTACTTC.

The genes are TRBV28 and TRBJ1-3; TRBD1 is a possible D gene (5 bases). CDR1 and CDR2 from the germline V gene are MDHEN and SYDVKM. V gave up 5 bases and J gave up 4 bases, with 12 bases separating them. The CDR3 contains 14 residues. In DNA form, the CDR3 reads TGTGCCAGCAGTGTCCGGGGACTAGGAAACACCATATATTTT. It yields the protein CASSVRGLGNTIYF.

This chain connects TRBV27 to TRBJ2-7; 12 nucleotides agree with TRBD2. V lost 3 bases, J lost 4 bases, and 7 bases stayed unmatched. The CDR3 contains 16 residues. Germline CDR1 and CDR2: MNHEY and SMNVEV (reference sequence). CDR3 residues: CASSLGRLAGVYEQYF. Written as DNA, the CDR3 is TGTGCCAGCAGTTTGGGGCGACTAGCGGGAGTATACGAGCAGTACTTC.

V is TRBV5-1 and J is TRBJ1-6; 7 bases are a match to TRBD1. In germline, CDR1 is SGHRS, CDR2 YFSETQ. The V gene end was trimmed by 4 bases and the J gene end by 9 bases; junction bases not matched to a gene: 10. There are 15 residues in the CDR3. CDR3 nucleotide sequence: TGCGCCAGCAGCACCCAGGGGGTGGTTGGTTCACCCCTCCACTTT. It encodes CASSTQGVVGSPLHF.

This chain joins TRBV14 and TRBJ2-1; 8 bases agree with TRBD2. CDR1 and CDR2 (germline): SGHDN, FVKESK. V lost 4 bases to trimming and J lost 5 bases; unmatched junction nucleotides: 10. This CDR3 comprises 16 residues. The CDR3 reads CASSLRRGGPDNEQFF. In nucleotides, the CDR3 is TGTGCCAGCAGCCTCCGTCGGGGGGGGCCAGACAATGAGCAGTTCTTC.

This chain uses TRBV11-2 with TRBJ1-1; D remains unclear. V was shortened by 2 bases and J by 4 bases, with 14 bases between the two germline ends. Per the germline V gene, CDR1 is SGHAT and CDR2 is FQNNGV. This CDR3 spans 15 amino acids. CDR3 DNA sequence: TGTGCCAGCAGCTTAACGTTCGGGTCTAGCACTGAAGCTTTCTTT. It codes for CASSLTFGSSTEAFF.

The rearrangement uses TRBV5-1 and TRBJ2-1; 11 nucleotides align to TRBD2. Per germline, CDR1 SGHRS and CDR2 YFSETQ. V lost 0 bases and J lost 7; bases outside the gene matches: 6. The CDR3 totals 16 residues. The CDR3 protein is CASSLGGTSGSNEQFF. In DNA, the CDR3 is TGCGCCAGCAGCTTGGGCGGGACTAGCGGATCTAATGAGCAGTTCTTC.

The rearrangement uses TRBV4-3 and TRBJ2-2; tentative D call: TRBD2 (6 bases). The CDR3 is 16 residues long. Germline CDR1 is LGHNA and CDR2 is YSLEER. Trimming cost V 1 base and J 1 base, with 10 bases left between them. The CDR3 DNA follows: TGCGCCAGCAGCCAAGTCCGGGACTTGAACACCGGGGAGCTGTTTTTT. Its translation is CASSQVRDLNTGELFF.

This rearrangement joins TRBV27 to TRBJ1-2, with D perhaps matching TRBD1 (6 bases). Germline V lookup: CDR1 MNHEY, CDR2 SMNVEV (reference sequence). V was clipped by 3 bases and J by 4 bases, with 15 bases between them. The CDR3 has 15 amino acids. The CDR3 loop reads CASSLGRGDVYGYTF. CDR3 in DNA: TGTGCCAGCAGTTTGGGGAGGGGGGACGTCTATGGCTACACCTTC.

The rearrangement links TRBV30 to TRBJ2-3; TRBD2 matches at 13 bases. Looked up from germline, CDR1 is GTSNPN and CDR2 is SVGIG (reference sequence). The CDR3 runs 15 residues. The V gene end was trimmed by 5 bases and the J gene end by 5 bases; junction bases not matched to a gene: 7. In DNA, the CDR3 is TGTGCCTGGGCCCGGACTAGCGGGAGTCTAGATACGCAGTATTTT. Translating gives CAWARTSGSLDTQYF.

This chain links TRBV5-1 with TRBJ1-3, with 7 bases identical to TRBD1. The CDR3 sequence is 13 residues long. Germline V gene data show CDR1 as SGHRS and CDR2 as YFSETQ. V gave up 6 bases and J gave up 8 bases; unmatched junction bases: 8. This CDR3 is CASKTGRSDTIYF. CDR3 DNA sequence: TGCGCCAGCAAGACAGGGCGGAGTGACACCATATATTTT. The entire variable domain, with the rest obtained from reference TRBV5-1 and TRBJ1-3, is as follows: KAGVTQTPRYLIKTRGQQVTLSCSPISGHRSVSWYQQTPGQGLQFLFEYFSETQRNKGNFPGRFSGRQFSNSRSEMNVSTLELGDSALYLCASKTGRSDTIYFGEGSWLTVV.

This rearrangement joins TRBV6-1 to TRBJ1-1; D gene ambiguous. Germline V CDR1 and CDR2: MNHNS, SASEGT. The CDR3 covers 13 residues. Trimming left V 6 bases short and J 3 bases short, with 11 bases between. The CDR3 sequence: CASRTRIDTEAFF. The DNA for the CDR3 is TGTGCCAGCAGGACAAGGATTGACACTGAAGCTTTCTTT.